The clone carrying this T cell receptor beta chain occurred many times. What it binds is not known. The data were obtained in a study of early T cells in non-severe SARS-CoV-2 infection. Study in general: Chains stayed unpaired after sequencing of bulk RNA from unsorted whole blood.

Molecules of cDNA were individually given unique molecular identifiers that were attached to them. TCRdb re-called the 5' RACE reads with MiXCR, one entry per CDR3 protein. The repertoire holds about 58,000 distinct CDR3 sequences, with more than 7% as singletons. Study findings and constraints: Private and CD4 specificities were missed by VDJdb matching, which favored anti-spike CD8 responses.

The CDR3 has 14 amino acids. Trimming pared 8 bases from V and 3 bases from J, leaving 15 bases between. CDR1 SGHTA and CDR2 FQGTGA come from the germline V gene. The receptor's source is an adult who was a healthcare worker with PCR-confirmed SARS-CoV-2 infection or an uninfected control (not recorded which). The specimen sequenced was whole blood. This chain joins TRBV7-3 and TRBJ2-3; possibly TRBD1 or TRBD2 for D (5 bases each). Written as DNA, the CDR3 is TGTGCCAGCTCTGGAGGACAAACGACAGATACGCAGTATTTT. Protein product: CASSGGQTTDTQYF.